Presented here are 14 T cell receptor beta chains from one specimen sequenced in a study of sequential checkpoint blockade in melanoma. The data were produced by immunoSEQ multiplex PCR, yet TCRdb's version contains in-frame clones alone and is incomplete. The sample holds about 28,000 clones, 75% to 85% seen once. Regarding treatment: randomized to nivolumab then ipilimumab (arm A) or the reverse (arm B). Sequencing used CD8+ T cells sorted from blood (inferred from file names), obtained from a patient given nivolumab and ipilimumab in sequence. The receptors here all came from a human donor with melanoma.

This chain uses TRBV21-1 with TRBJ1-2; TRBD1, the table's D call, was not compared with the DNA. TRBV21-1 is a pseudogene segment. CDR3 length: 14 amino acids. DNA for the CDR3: TGTGCCAGCAGCAAACTCCGCAGGGGTTATGGCTACACCTTC. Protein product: CASSKLRRGYGYTF.

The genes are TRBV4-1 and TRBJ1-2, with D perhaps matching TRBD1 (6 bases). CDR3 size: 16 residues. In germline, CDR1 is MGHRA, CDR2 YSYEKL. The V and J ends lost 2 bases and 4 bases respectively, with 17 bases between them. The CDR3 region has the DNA TGCGCCAGCAGCCAAAGTTTGACGGGGACAAGCTATGGCTACACCTTC. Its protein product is CASSQSLTGTSYGYTF.

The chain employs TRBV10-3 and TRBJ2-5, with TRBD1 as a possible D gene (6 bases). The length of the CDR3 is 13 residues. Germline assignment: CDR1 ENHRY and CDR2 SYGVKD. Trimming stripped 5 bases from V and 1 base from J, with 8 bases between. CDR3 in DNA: TGTGCCATCAGTTTCAGGGGCCAAGAGACCCAGTACTTC. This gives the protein CAISFRGQETQYF.

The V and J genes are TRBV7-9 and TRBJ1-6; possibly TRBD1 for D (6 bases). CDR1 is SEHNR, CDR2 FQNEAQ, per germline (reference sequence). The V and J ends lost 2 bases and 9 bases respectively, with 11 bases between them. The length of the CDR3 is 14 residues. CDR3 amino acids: CASSLTGYGSPLHF. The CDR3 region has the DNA TGTGCCAGCAGCTTAACAGGGTACGGTTCACCCCTCCACTTT.

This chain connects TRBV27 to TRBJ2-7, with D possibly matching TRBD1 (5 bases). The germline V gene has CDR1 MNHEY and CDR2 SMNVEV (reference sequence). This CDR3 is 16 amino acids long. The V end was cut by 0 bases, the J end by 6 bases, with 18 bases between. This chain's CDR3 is CASSLSDQGGPVEQYF. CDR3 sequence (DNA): TGTGCCAGCAGTTTATCGGACCAGGGCGGACCAGTCGAGCAGTACTTC.

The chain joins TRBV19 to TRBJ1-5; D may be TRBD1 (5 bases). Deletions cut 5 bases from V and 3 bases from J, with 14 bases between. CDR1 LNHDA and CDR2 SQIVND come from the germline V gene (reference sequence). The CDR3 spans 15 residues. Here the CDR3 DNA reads TGTGCCAGTAGTTCCGGGACGGACTACAATCAGCCCCAGCATTTT. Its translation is CASSSGTDYNQPQHF.

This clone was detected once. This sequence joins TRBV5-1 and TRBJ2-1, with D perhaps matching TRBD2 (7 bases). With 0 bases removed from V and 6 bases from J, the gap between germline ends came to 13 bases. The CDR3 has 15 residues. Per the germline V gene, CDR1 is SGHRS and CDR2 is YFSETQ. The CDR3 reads CASSLVEGGLNEQFF. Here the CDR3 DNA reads TGCGCCAGCAGCTTGGTTGAGGGGGGGCTCAATGAGCAGTTCTTC.

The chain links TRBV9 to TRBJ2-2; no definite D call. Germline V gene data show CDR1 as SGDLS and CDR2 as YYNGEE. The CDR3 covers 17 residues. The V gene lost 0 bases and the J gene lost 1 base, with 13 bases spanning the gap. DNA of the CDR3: TGTGCCAGCAGCGTAGGATGGGCAGGCCTGAACACCGGGGAGCTGTTTTTT. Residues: CASSVGWAGLNTGELFF. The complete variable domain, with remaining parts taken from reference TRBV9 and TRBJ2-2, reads DSGVTQTPKHLITATGQRVTLRCSPRSGDLSVYWYQQSLDQGLQFLIQYYNGEERAKGNILERFSAQQFPDLHSELNLSSLELGDSALYFCASSVGWAGLNTGELFFGEGSRLTVL.

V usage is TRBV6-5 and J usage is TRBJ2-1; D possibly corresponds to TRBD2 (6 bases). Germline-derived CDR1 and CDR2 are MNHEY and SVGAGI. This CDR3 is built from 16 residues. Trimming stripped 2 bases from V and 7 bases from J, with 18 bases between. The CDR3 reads CASSYRSGALGNEQFF. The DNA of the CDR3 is TGTGCCAGCAGTTACCGGTCGGGAGCGTTGGGGAATGAGCAGTTCTTC.

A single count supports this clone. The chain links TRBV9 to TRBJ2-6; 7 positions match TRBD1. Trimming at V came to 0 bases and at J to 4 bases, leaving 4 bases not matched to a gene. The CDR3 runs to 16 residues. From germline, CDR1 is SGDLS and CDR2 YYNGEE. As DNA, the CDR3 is TGTGCCAGCAGCGTAGCACAGGGGCTCGGGGCCAACGTCCTGACTTTC. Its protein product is CASSVAQGLGANVLTF.

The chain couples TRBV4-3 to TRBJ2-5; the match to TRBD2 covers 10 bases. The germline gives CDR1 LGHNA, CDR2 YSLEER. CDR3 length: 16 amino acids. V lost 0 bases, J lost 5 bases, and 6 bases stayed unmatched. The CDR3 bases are TGCGCCAGCAGCCAAGATGTAGCGGGAGGAGTTGAGACCCAGTACTTC. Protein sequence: CASSQDVAGGVETQYF.

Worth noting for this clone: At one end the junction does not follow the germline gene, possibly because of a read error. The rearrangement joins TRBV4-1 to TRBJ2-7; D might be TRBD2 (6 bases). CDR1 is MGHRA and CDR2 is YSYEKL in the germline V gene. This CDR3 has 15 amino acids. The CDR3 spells CASSQGSSEFYEQYF. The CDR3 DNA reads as TGTGCCAGCAGCCAAGGGTCTAGCGAATTCTACGAGCAGTACTTC.

The CDR3, as DNA: TGTGCCAGCAGTTCCTGGACAGGGGATCAGCCCCAGCATTTT. Its translation: CASSSWTGDQPQHF. This rearrangement joins TRBV27 to TRBJ1-5, with 9 bases identical to TRBD1. Per germline, CDR1 MNHEY and CDR2 SMNVEV (reference sequence). The CDR3 extends over 14 amino acids. V lost 4 bases, J lost 5 bases, and 3 bases stayed unmatched.

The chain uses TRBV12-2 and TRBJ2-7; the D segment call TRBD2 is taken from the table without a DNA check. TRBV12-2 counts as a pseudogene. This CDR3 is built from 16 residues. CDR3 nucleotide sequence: TGTGCAAGTCGTCCGAACTATGGGGGGGGGTCCTACGAGCAGTACTTC. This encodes CASRPNYGGGSYEQYF.